Listed below are T cell receptor beta chains from one sample, sequenced in a study of shared clonotypes between healthy human individuals. TCRdb's table, derived via immunoSEQ multiplex PCR, lists solely in-frame clones and lacks some. The sample has more than 450,000 clones, around 79% seen once. The specimen was PBMCs. The receptors were sampled from a woman between 40 and 50 years old in good health. Some clones in this sample may be carry-over from other donors' samples. CDR3s include the opening cysteine and the closing phenylalanine or tryptophan. D genes are given only for firm matches. Clone size appears in some rows only: once, few, many, or a class for an expanded clone.

clone size: NA; V gene: TRBV7-2; D gene: TRBD2; J gene: TRBJ2-1; CDR3 protein: CARNMRGREGLAYNEQFF; CDR3 DNA: TGTGCCAGAAACATGCGTGGGAGGGAGGGCCTCGCCTACAATGAGCAGTTCTTC
clone size: few; V gene: TRBV7-8; D gene: TRBD2; J gene: TRBJ2-1; CDR3 protein: CASSRAGVDYNEQFF; CDR3 DNA: TGTGCCAGCAGCCGAGCGGGAGTCGACTACAATGAGCAGTTCTTC
clone size: many; V gene: TRBV6-1; D gene: NA; J gene: TRBJ2-2; CDR3 protein: CASSPEAGTGELFF; CDR3 DNA: TGTGCCAGCAGCCCGGAGGCGGGAACCGGGGAGCTGTTTTTT
clone size: NA; V gene: TRBV28; D gene: NA; J gene: TRBJ1-1; CDR3 protein: CASSFRTTEAFF; CDR3 DNA: TGTGCCAGCAGTTTCCGGACAACCGAAGCTTTCTTT
clone size: NA; V gene: TRBV28; D gene: NA; J gene: TRBJ2-7; CDR3 protein: CASSLLGVYEQYF; CDR3 DNA: TGTGCCAGCAGTTTACTGGGAGTTTACGAGCAGTACTTC
clone size: NA; V gene: TRBV6-1; D gene: TRBD2; J gene: TRBJ2-1; CDR3 protein: CATRTSGRGDEQFF; CDR3 DNA: TGTGCCACCCGGACTAGCGGGAGGGGAGATGAGCAGTTCTTC
clone size: NA; V gene: TRBV18; D gene: TRBD1; J gene: TRBJ1-4; CDR3 protein: CASSPTGTDIATNEKLFF; CDR3 DNA: TGTGCCAGCTCACCTACCGGGACAGATATTGCAACTAATGAAAAACTGTTTTTT
clone size: NA; V gene: TRBV7-2; D gene: NA; J gene: TRBJ2-7; CDR3 protein: CASSSRAVTYEQYF; CDR3 DNA: TGTGCCAGCAGCTCCCGGGCTGTAACCTACGAGCAGTACTTC
clone size: NA; V gene: TRBV7-9; D gene: TRBD1; J gene: TRBJ2-5; CDR3 protein: CASSLSRGWETQYF; CDR3 DNA: TGTGCCAGCAGCTTATCCAGGGGGTGGGAGACCCAGTACTTC
clone size: once; V gene: TRBV29-1; D gene: TRBD2; J gene: TRBJ2-1; CDR3 protein: CSVRLAGGHNEQFF; CDR3 DNA: TGCAGCGTAAGACTAGCGGGAGGCCACAATGAGCAGTTCTTC
clone size: once; V gene: TRBV7-3; D gene: NA; J gene: TRBJ2-1; CDR3 protein: CASSSARNEQFF; CDR3 DNA: TGTGCCAGCAGCTCGGCGCGCAATGAGCAGTTCTTC
clone size: once; V gene: TRBV15; D gene: TRBD2; J gene: TRBJ2-3; CDR3 protein: CATSPTRGGTDTQYF; CDR3 DNA: TGTGCCACCAGCCCTACACGGGGGGGCACAGATACGCAGTATTTT
clone size: NA; V gene: TRBV18; D gene: TRBD2; J gene: TRBJ2-1; CDR3 protein: CASSPRASGNHNEQFF; CDR3 DNA: TGTGCCAGCTCACCACGGGCTAGCGGGAACCACAATGAGCAGTTCTTC
clone size: NA; V gene: TRBV7-9; D gene: NA; J gene: TRBJ2-3; CDR3 protein: CASSLTDTQYF; CDR3 DNA: TGTGCCAGCAGCTTAACCGATACGCAGTATTTT
clone size: NA; V gene: TRBV11-3; D gene: NA; J gene: TRBJ2-1; CDR3 protein: CASSQAQAYFNEQFF; CDR3 DNA: TGTGCCAGCAGCCAGGCACAGGCCTATTTCAATGAGCAGTTCTTC
clone size: once; V gene: TRBV6-5; D gene: TRBD1; J gene: TRBJ1-5; CDR3 protein: CASSFRGQGQPQHF; CDR3 DNA: TGTGCCAGCAGTTTCCGGGGACAGGGACAGCCCCAGCATTTT